Following are 23 T cell receptor beta chains from one sample sequenced in a study of blood T cells in healthy people across ages. The second PCR ran about 6 to 11 cycles with a sample-barcoded 5' primer and J-beta primers. TCRdb used MiXCR to reprocess the 5' RACE reads, holding one entry per CDR3 protein. The repertoire includes 760,000 or so distinct CDR3 sequences, approximately 25% of them detected once, and under 9.5% sits in the top ten. The sample was also linked to a second study, of T cells of mothers and their children.

The sequenced sample consisted of blood. Receptors originate from a boy younger than 18 in good health.

V is TRBV6-6 and J is TRBJ2-5; TRBD2 matches 8 bases. The trim removed 6 bases at V and 5 bases at J, leaving 8 bases unmatched. The CDR3 runs to 14 residues. Germline values: CDR1 MNHNY, CDR2 SVGAGI (reference sequence). CDR3 coding DNA: TGTGCCAGCAGACCCGGGACTAGGCAGGAGACCCAGTACTTC. Translated, it gives CASRPGTRQETQYF.

This chain uses TRBV28 with TRBJ2-2; D unclear. Trimming cost V 6 bases and J 4 bases, with 12 bases left between them. The CDR3 spans 14 residues. Germline V lookup: CDR1 MDHEN, CDR2 SYDVKM. CDR3 sequence: CASSPNDLTGELFF. CDR3 DNA sequence: TGTGCCAGCAGCCCGAATGACCTCACCGGGGAGCTGTTTTTT.

This clonotype was observed a handful of times. J is TRBJ1-1 and V is TRBV21-1. TRBV21-1 is a pseudogene segment. The CDR3 contains 17 residues. In nucleotides, the CDR3 is TGTGCCAGCAGCAAAGCCGGCGGTGGGCAACAACACTTTGAAGCTTTCTTT. Translation: CASSKAGGGQQHFEAFF.

This chain links TRBV12-3 or TRBV12-4 with TRBJ2-2; D is perhaps TRBD2 (5 bases). The CDR3 length is 16 residues. V was pared by 5 bases and J by 5 bases, with 18 bases between. CDR3 region: CASSPRDGENTGELFF. The CDR3 coding sequence is TGTGCCAGCAGTCCCCGTGACGGGGAGAATACCGGGGAGCTGTTTTTT.

The V gene is TRBV19, the J gene TRBJ2-7, with D perhaps TRBD2 (6 bases). The CDR3 runs to 15 residues. Trimming took 5 bases from V and 2 from J, leaving 16 bases between them. Germline CDR1 is LNHDA and CDR2 is SQIVND (reference sequence). The CDR3 sequence: CASSAGRAMTYEQYF. In nucleotides, the CDR3 is TGTGCCAGTAGTGCGGGACGGGCGATGACCTACGAGCAGTACTTC.

This rearrangement joins TRBV29-1 to TRBJ2-3, with D maybe TRBD1 (5 bases). CDR1 and CDR2 (germline): SQVTM, ANQGSEA. This CDR3 contains 14 residues. V gave up 4 bases and J gave up 4 bases, with 15 bases separating them. In DNA, the CDR3 is TGCAGCGTTGGCCAGGGTGGTTTTGCAGATACGCAGTATTTT. Protein sequence: CSVGQGGFADTQYF.

The chain has TRBV5-1 and TRBJ2-7; 7 bases are a match to TRBD2. Germline V gives CDR1 SGHRS, CDR2 YFSETQ. The junction had 20 bases not matched to a gene; V was cut back by 1 base and J by 4 bases. The CDR3 is made up of 19 amino acids. In DNA, the CDR3 is TGCGCCAGCAGCTTGCCGGACCAGATAACTAGCGAGGCGGGGTACGAGCAGTACTTC. Protein sequence: CASSLPDQITSEAGYEQYF.

This clonotype was seen a few times. The V gene is TRBV12-3 or TRBV12-4, the J gene TRBJ1-2; D uncertain. V lost 3 bases to trimming and J lost 5 bases, with 19 bases between them. The CDR3 loop spans 16 amino acids. In DNA form, the CDR3 reads TGTGCCAGCAGTTTTGAGGTGGGGAGAGCGCCATATGGCTACACCTTC. Translation: CASSFEVGRAPYGYTF.

V gene TRBV6-2 or TRBV6-3 combines with J gene TRBJ2-5; 10 nucleotides align to TRBD2. The better agreement between TRBJ2-1 and the DNA end casts doubt on the J call. Germline V lookup: CDR1 MNHEY, CDR2 SVGEGT. The CDR3 totals 16 residues. The CDR3 sequence is CASSPWTSGLRDEQFF. CDR3 in DNA: TGTGCCAGCAGTCCTTGGACTAGCGGACTTCGGGATGAGCAGTTCTTC.

The rearrangement links TRBV9 to TRBJ2-1; D might be TRBD1 (6 bases). Trimming left V 6 bases short and J 3 bases short, with 16 bases between. CDR1 is SGDLS and CDR2 is YYNGEE in the germline V gene. This CDR3 contains 15 residues. The CDR3, as DNA: TGTGCCAGCACCACCCAGGGGAGAGACTACAATGAGCAGTTCTTC. It is translated as CASTTQGRDYNEQFF.

The rearrangement links TRBV7-3 to TRBJ2-5, with D tentatively TRBD1 (6 bases). TRBJ2-1 matches the DNA end more closely, so the J call is doubtful. Germline V CDR1 and CDR2: SGHTA, FQGTGA. The CDR3 is 12 residues long. CDR3 coding DNA: TGTGCCAGCAGCCGGTCCGGGACAGAGCAGTTCTTC. Its translation is CASSRSGTEQFF.

The table lists this clonotype with a few counts. The rearrangement joins TRBV20-1 to TRBJ2-5, with TRBD2 identical over 8 bases. The CDR3 sequence is 15 residues long. J was trimmed by 5 bases and V by 6 bases; bases with no gene match: 14. CDR1 and CDR2 from the germline V gene are DFQATT and SNEGSKA (reference sequence). In nucleotides, the CDR3 is TGCAGTGCCAACCTTTATAGCGGGGCCAGGGAGACCCAGTACTTC. It translates to CSANLYSGARETQYF.

CDR3 protein: CASSLGIRDTQYF. CDR3 in DNA: TGCGCCAGCAGCTTGGGGATCCGGGATACGCAGTATTTT. This rearrangement joins TRBV5-1 to TRBJ2-3; D call uncertain. V gave up 0 bases and J gave up 6 bases, with 8 bases separating them. The V gene's germline CDR1 is SGHRS and CDR2 YFSETQ. CDR3 length: 13 residues.

The V and J genes are TRBV29-1 and TRBJ2-1; weak D call: TRBD2 (6 bases). CDR1 and CDR2 from the germline V gene are SQVTM and ANQGSEA. The CDR3 length is 14 residues. Trimming left V 3 bases short and J 7 bases short, with 16 bases between. CDR3 nucleotides: TGCAGCGTTGATTGGCTAGCGCTAACTAATGAGCAGTTCTTC. Its protein product is CSVDWLALTNEQFF.

This clonotype has a handful of counts. The V call is TRBV25-1, the J call TRBJ2-7, with TRBD1 identical over 7 bases. The CDR3 is 11 residues long. Trimming cost V 9 bases and J 2 bases; bases outside gene matches: 1. Germline V gives CDR1 MGHDK, CDR2 SYGVNS. Here the CDR3 reads CASQGAYEQYF. CDR3 nucleotides: TGTGCCAGTCAGGGGGCCTACGAGCAGTACTTC.

The CDR3 bases are TGTGCCACCAGCAAATCGCCGGGGGGCGGCACTGAAGCTTTCTTT. Protein product: CATSKSPGGGTEAFF. The chain is built from TRBV15 and TRBJ1-1; possible D gene TRBD1, 6 bases. Germline CDR1 and CDR2: LNHNV and YYDKDF (reference sequence). With 4 bases removed from V and 4 bases from J, the gap between germline ends came to 16 bases. This CDR3 region has 15 residues.

This chain joins TRBV9 and TRBJ2-5, with D perhaps TRBD1 or TRBD2 (6 bases each). V was trimmed by 0 bases and J by 10 bases, leaving 13 bases between them. This CDR3 spans 13 amino acids. Germline values: CDR1 SGDLS, CDR2 YYNGEE. CDR3 in DNA: TGTGCCAGCAGCGTAGATACAGGGCGGGACCAGTACTTC. This translates into CASSVDTGRDQYF.

This clonotype appeared a few times. In nucleotides, the CDR3 is TGTGCCAGCAGCTTATCGGGACTAGCGGGAGGGCCGCTGGCCCAGTACTTC. Translated, it gives CASSLSGLAGGPLAQYF. The chain combines TRBV11-2 with TRBJ2-5; TRBD2 agrees at 16 bases. CDR1 and CDR2 from the germline V gene are SGHAT and FQNNGV. V was clipped by 2 bases and J by 9 bases; unmatched bases: 9. This CDR3 spans 17 amino acids. Full variable domain (missing parts from reference TRBV11-2 and TRBJ2-5): EAGVAQSPRYKIIEKRQSVAFWCNPISGHATLYWYQQILGQGPKLLIQFQNNGVVDDSQLPKDRFSAERLKGVDSTLKIQPAKLEDSAVYLCASSLSGLAGGPLAQYFGPGTRLLVL.

This clonotype was counted a few times. J is TRBJ2-7 and V is TRBV7-9; D gene ambiguous. Trimming removed 4 bases at V and 4 bases at J, with 17 bases between. Germline loops: CDR1 SEHNR, CDR2 FQNEAQ (reference sequence). This CDR3 has 15 residues. CDR3 sequence: CASSSSSHSGYEQYF. The DNA of the CDR3 is TGTGCCAGCAGCTCCTCTTCCCATTCCGGATACGAGCAGTACTTC.

To note about this clonotype: At one end the junction does not follow the germline gene, possibly because of a read error. This rearrangement joins TRBV9 to TRBJ2-5; TRBD1 aligns across 8 bases. In germline, CDR1 is SGDLS, CDR2 YYNGEE. CDR3 length equals 16 residues. The CDR3 DNA sequence: TGTGCCATCAGCCCCCGACAGGGGTTAGCACAAGAGCCCCAGTACTTC. It specifies CAISPRQGLAQEPQYF. The variable domain in full, with the rest retrieved from reference TRBV9 and TRBJ2-5, is DSGVTQTPKHLITATGQRVTLRCSPRSGDLSVYWYQQSLDQGLQFLIQYYNGEERAKGNILERFSAQQFPDLHSELNLSSLELGDSALYFCAISPRQGLAQEPQYFGPGTRLLVL.

This sequence joins TRBV20-1 and TRBJ2-3, with D possibly called TRBD1 or TRBD2 (5 bases each). CDR3 size: 15 residues. Germline V lookup: CDR1 DFQATT, CDR2 SNEGSKA (reference sequence). The ends were cut back, 2 bases at V and 3 bases at J, with 15 bases in the middle. The CDR3 region has the DNA TGCAGTGCTAGACCGGCGTGGGGGAAAACAGATACGCAGTATTTT. As protein: CSARPAWGKTDTQYF.

This sequence joins TRBV12-3 or TRBV12-4 and TRBJ1-1, with 7 bases fitting TRBD1. This CDR3 has 14 residues. Trimming took 6 bases from V and 7 from J; bases not matched to a gene: 11. The CDR3 DNA reads as TGTGCCAGCAGATCACAGGGGACGGCTGGTGAAGCTTTCTTT. It specifies CASRSQGTAGEAFF.

This clonotype occurred a few times. The V gene is TRBV6-5, the J gene TRBJ2-1, with 12 bases matching TRBD2. The CDR3 runs 18 residues. Germline CDR1 is MNHEY and CDR2 is SVGAGI. V lost 2 bases, J lost 6 bases, and 11 bases stayed unmatched. The CDR3 loop reads CASSYPTSGSSPLNEQFF. CDR3 bases: TGTGCCAGCAGTTACCCGACTAGCGGGAGTTCCCCCCTCAATGAGCAGTTCTTC.